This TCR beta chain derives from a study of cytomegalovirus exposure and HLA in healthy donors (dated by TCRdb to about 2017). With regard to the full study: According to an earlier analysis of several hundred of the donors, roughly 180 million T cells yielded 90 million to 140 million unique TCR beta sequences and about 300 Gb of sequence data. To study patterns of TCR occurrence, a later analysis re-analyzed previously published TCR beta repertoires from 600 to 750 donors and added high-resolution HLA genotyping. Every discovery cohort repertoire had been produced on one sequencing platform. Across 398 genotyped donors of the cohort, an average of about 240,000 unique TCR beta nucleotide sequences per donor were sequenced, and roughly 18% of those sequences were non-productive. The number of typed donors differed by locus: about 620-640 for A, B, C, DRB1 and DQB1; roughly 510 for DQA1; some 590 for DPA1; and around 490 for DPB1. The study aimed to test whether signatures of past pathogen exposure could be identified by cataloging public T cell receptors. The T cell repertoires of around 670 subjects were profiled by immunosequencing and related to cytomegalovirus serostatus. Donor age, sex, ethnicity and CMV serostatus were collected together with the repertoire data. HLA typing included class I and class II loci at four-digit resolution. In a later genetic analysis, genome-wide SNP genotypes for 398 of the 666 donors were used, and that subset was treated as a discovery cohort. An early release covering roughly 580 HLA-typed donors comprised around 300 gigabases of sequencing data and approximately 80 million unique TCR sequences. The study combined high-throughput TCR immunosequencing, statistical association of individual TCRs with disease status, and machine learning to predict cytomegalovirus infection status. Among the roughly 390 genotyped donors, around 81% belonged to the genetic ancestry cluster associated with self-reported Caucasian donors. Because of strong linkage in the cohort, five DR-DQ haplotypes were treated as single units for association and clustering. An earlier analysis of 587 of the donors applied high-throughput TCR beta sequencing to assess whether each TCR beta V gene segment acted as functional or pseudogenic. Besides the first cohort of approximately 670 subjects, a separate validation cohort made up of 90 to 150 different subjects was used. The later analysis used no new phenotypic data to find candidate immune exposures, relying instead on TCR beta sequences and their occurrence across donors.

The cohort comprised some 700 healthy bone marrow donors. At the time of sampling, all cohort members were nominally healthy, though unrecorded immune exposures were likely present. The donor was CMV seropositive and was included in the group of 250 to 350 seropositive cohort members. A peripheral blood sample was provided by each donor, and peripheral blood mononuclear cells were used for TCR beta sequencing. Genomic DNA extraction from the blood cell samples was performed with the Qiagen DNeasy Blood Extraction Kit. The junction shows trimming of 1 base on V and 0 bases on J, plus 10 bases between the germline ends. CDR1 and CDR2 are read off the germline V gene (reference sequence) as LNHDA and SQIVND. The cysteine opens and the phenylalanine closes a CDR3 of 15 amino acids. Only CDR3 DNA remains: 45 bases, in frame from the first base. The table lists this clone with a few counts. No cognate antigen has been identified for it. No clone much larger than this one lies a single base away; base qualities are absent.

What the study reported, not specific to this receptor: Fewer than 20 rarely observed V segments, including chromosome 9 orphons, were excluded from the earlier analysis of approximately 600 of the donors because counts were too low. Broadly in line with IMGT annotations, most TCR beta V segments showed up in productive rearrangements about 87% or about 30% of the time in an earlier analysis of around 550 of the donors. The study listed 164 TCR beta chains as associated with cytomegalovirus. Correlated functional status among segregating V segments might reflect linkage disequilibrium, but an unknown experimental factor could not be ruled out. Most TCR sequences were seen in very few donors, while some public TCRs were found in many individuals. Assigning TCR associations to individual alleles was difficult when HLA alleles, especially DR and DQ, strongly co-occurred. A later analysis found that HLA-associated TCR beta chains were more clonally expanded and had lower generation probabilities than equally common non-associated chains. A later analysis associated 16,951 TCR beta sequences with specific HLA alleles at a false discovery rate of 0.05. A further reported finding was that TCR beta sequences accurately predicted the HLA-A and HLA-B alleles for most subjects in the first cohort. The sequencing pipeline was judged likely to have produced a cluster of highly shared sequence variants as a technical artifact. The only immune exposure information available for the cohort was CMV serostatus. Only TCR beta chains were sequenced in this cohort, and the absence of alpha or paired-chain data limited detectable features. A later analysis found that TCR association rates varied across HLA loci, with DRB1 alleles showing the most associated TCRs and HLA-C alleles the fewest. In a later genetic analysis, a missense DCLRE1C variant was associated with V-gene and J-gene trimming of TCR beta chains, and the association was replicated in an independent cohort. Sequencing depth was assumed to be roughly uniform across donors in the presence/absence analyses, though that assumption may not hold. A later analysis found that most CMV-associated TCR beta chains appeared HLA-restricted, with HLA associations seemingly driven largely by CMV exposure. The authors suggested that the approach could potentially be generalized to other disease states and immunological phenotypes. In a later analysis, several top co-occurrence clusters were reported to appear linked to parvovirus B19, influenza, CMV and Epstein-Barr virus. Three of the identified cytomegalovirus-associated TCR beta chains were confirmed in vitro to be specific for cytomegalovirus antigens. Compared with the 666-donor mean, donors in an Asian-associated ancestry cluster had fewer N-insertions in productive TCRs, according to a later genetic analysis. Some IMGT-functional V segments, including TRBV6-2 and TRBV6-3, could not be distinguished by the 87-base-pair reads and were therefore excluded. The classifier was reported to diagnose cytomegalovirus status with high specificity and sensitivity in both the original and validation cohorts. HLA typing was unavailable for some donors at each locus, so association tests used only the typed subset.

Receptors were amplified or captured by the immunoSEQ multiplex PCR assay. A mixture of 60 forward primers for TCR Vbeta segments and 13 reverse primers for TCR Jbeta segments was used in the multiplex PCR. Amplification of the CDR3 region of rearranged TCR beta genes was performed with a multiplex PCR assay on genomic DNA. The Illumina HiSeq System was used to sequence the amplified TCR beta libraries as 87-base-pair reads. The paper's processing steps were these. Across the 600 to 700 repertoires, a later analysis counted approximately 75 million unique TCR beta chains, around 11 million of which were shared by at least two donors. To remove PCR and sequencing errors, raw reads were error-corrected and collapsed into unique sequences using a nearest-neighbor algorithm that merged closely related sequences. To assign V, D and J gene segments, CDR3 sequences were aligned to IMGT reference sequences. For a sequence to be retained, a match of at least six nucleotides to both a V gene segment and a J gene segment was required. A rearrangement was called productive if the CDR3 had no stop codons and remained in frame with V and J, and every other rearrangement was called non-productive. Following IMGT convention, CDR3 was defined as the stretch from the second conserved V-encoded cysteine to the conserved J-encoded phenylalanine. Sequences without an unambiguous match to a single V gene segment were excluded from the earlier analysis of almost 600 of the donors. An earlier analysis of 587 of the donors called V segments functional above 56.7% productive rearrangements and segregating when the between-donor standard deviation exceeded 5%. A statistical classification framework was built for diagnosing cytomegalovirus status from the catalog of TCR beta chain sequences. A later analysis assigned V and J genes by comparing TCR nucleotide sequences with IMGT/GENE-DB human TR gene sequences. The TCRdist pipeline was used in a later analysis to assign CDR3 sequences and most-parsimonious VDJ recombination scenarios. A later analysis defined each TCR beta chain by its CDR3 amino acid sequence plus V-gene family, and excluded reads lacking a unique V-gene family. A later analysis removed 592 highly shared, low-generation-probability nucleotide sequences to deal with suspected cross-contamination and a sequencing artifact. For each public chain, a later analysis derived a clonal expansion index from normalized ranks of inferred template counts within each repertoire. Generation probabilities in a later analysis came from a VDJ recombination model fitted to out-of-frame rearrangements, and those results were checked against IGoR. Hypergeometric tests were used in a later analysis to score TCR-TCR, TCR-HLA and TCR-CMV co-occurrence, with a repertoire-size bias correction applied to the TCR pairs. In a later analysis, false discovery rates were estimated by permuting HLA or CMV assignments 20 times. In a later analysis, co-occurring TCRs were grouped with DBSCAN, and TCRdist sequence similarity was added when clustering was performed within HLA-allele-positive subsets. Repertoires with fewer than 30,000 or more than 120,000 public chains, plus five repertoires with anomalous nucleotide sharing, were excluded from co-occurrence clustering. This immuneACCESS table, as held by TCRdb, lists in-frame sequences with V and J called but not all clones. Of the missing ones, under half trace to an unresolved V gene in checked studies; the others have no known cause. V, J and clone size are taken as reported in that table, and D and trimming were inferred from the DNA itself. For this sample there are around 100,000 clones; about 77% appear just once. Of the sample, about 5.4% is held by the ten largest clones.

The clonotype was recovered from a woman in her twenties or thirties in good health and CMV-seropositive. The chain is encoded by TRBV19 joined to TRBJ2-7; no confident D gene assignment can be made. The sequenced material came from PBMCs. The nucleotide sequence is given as TGTGCCAGTAGTATAGCTCTCTTTAGCTCCTACGAGCAGTACTTC. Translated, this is CASSIALFSSYEQYF.